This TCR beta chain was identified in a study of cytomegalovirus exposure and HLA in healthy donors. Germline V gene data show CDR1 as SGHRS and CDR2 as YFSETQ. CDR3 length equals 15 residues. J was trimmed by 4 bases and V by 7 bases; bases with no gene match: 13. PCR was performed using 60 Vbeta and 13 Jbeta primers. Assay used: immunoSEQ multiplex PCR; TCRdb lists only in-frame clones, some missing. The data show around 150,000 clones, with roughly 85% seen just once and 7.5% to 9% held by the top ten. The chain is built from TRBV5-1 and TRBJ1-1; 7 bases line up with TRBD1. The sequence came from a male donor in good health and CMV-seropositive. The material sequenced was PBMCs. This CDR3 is CASGPGQPSSTEAFF. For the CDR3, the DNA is TGCGCCAGCGGGCCGGGACAGCCCAGTTCCACTGAAGCTTTCTTT.